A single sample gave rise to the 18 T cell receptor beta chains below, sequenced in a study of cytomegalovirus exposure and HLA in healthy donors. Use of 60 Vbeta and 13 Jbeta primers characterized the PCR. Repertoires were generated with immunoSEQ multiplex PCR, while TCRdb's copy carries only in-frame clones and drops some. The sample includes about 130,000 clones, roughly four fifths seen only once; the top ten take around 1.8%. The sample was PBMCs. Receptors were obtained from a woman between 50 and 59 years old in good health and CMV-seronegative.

DNA of the CDR3: TGCGCCAGCAGCTTGATTCGCGGGGGAATGTCTGGGGCCAACGTCCTGACTTTC. Amino acid sequence: CASSLIRGGMSGANVLTF. The J gene is TRBJ2-6, the V gene TRBV5-1, with 7 bases identical to TRBD2. Germline CDR1 is SGHRS and CDR2 is YFSETQ. CDR3 length: 18 amino acids. J was trimmed by 1 base and V by 1 base; bases with no gene match: 8.

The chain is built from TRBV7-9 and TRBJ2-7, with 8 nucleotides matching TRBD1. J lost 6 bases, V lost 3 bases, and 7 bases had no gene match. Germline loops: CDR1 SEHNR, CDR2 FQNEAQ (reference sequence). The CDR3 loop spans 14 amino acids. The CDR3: CASSFVNRGIEQYF. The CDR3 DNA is TGTGCCAGCAGCTTTGTCAACAGGGGGATCGAGCAGTACTTC.

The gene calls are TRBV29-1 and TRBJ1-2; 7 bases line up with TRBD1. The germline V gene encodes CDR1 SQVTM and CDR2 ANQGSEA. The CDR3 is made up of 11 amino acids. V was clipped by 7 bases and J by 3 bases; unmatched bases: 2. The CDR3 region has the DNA TGCAGCGGTGGACAGGACTATGGCTACACCTTC. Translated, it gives CSGGQDYGYTF.

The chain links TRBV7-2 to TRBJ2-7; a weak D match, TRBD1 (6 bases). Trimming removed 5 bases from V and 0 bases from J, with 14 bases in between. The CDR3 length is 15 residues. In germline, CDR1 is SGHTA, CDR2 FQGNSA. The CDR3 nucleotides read TGTGCCAGCAGCCAAATACAGGGATCCTCCTACGAGCAGTACTTC. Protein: CASSQIQGSSYEQYF.

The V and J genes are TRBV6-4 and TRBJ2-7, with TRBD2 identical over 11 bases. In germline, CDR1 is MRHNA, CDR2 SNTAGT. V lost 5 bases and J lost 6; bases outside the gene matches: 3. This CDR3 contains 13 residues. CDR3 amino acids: CASSRLAGLEQYF. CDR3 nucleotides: TGTGCCAGCAGTAGACTAGCGGGACTCGAGCAGTACTTC.

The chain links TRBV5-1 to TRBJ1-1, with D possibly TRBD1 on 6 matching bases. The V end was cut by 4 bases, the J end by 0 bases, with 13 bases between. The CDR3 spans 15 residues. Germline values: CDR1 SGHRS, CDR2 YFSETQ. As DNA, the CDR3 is TGCGCCAGCAGCCTCCCAGGGGCCATGAACACTGAAGCTTTCTTT. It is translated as CASSLPGAMNTEAFF.

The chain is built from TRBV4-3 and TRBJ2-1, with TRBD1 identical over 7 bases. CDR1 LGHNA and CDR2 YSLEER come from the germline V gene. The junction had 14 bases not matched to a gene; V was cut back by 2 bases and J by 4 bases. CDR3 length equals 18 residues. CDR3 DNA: TGCGCCAGCAGCCAATATTACCCTTGGCGGACAGGATACAATGAGCAGTTCTTC. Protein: CASSQYYPWRTGYNEQFF.

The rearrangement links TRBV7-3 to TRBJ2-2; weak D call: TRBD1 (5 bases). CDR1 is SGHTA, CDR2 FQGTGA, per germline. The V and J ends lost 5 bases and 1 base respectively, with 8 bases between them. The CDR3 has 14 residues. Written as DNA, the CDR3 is TGTGCCAGCAGCCCCGGACAGAACACCGGGGAGCTGTTTTTT. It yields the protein CASSPGQNTGELFF.

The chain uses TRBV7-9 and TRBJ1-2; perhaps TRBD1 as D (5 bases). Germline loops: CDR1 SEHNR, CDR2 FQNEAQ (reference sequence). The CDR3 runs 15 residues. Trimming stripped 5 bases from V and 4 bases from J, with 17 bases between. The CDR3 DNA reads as TGTGCCAGCAGCCTTGGTGGAGACAGAAGCTATGGCTACACCTTC. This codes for CASSLGGDRSYGYTF. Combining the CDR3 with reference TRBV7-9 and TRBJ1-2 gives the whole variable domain DTGVSQNPRHKITKRGQNVTFRCDPISEHNRLYWYRQTLGQGPEFLTYFQNEAQLEKSRLLSDRFSAERPKGSFSTLEIQRTEQGDSAMYLCASSLGGDRSYGYTFGSGTRLTVV.

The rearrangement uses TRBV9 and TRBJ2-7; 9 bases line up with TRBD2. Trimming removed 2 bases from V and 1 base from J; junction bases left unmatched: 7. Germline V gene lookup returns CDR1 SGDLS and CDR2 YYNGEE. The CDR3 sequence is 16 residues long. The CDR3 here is CASSVAAGGTSYEQYF. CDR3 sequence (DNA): TGTGCCAGCAGCGTCGCCGCGGGAGGGACTTCCTACGAGCAGTACTTC.

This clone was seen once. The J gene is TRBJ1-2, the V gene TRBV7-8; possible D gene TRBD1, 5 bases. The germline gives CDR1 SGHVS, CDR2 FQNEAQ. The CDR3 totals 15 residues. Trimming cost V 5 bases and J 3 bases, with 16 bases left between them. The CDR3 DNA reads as TGTGCCAGCAGCCTGCGTGATAGGGGCGACTATGGCTACACCTTC. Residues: CASSLRDRGDYGYTF.

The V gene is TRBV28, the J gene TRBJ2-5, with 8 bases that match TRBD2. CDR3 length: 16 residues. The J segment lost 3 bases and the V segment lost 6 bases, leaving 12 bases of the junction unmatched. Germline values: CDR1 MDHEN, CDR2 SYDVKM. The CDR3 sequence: CASRRAGARVEETQYF. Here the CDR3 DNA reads TGTGCCAGCAGAAGAGCGGGGGCGCGGGTTGAAGAGACCCAGTACTTC. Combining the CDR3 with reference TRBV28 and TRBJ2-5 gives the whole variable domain DVKVTQSSRYLVKRTGEKVFLECVQDMDHENMFWYRQDPGLGLRLIYFSYDVKMKEKGDIPEGYSVSREKKERFSLILESASTNQTSMYLCASRRAGARVEETQYFGPGTRLLVL.

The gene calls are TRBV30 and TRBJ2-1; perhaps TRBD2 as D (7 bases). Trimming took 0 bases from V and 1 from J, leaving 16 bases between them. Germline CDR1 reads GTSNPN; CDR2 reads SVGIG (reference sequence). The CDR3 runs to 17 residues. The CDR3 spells CAWSVRGGTASYNEQFF. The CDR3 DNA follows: TGTGCCTGGAGTGTAAGGGGGGGGACTGCTTCCTACAATGAGCAGTTCTTC.

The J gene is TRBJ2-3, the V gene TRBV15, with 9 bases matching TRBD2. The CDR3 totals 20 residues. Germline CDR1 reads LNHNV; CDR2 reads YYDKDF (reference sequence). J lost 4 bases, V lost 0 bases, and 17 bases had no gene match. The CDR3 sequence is CATSRDLIRLAEGGPDTQYF. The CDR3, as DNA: TGTGCCACCAGCAGAGATCTCATTAGACTAGCGGAGGGGGGGCCAGATACGCAGTATTTT.

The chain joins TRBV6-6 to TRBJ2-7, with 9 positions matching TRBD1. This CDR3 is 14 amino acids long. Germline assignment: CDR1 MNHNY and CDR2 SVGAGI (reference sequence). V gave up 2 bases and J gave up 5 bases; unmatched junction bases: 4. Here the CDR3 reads CASSYQDRGHEQYF. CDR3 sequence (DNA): TGTGCCAGCAGTTACCAGGACAGGGGTCACGAGCAGTACTTC.

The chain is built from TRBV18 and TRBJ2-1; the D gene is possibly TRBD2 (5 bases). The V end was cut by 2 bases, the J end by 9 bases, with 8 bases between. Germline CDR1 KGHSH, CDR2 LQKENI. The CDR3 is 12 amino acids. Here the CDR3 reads CASSPGGFEQFF. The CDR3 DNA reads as TGTGCCAGCTCACCAGGCGGGTTTGAGCAGTTCTTC.

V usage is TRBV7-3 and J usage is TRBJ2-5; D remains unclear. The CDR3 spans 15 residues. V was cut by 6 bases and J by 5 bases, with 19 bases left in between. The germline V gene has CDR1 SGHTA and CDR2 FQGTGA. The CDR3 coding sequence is TGTGCCAGCAGTTTACTCTACTTCTCATGGGAGACCCAGTACTTC. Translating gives CASSLLYFSWETQYF.

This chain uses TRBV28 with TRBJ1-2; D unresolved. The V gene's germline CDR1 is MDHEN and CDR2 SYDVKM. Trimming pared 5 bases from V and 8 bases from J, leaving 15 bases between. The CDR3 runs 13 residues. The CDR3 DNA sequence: TGTGCCAGCAGTCCCCCCCCACAGTGGGGCTACACCTTC. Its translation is CASSPPPQWGYTF.